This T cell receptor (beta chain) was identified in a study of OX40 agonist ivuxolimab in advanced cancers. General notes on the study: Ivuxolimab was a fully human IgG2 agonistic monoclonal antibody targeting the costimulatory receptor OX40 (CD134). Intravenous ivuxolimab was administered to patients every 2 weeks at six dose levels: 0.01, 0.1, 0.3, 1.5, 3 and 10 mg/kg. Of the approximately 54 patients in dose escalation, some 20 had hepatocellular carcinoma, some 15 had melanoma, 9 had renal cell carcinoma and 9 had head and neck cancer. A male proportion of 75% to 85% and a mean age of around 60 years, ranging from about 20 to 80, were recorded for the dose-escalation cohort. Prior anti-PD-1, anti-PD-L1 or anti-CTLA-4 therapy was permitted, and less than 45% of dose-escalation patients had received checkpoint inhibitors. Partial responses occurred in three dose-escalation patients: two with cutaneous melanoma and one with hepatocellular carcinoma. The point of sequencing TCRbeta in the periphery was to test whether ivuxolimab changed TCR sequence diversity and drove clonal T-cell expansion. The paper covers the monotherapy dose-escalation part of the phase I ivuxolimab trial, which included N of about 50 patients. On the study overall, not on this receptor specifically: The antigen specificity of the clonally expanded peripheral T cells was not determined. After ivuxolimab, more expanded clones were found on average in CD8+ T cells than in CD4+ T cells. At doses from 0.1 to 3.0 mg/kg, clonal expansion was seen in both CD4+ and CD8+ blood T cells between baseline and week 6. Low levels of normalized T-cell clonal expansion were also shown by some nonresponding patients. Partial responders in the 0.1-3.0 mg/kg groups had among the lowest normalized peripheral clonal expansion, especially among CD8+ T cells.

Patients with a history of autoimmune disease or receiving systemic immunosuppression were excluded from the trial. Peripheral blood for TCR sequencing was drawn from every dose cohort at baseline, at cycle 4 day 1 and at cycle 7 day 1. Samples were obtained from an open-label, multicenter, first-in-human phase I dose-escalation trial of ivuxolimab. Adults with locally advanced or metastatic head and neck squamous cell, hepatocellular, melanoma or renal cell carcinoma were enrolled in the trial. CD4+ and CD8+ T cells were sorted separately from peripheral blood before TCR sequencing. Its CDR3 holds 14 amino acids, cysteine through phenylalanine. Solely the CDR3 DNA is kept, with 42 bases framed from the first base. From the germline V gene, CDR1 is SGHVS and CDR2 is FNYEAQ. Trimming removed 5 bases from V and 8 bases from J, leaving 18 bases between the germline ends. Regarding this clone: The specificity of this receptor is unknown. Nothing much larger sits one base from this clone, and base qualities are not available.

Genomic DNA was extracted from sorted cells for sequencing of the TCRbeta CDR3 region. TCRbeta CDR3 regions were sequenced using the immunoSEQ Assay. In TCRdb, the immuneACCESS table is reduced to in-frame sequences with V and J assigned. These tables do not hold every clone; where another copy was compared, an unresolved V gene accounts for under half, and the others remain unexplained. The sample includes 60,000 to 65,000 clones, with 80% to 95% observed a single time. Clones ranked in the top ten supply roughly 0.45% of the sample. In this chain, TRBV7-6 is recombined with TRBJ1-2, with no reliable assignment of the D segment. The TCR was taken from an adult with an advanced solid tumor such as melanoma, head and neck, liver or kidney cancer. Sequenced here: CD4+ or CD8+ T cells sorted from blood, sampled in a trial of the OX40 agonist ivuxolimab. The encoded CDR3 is CASSPQEGGGGYTF. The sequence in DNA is TGTGCCAGCAGCCCCCAGGAAGGCGGAGGGGGCTACACCTTC.